These T cell receptor beta chains were read from a single sample in a study of blood T cell repertoires in COVID-19. TCRdb's table, derived via immunoSEQ multiplex PCR, lists solely in-frame clones and lacks some. This sample has roughly 300,000 clones, with roughly 86% found just once. What was sequenced was peripheral blood. The receptors shown here come from a woman aged 45-60 years who had recovered from COVID-19. CDR3s include the opening cysteine and the closing phenylalanine or tryptophan. The D gene is left open where the match is weak. Clone sizes are given selectively: once, few, many, or a class where the clone is expanded.

TRBV19	.	TRBD1	TRBJ1-5	TGTGCCAGTAGTCCTGGGACAGGGCCCTTAAATCAGCCCCAGCATTTT	CASSPGTGPLNQPQHF
TRBV28	few	TRBD2	TRBJ2-1	TGTGCCAGCAGTTTAGACGGGAGGGCCGACCATGAGCAGTTCTTC	CASSLDGRADHEQFF
TRBV7-2	.	TRBD1	TRBJ2-4	TGTGCCAGCAGCGTAGGACAGGGTGGCATTCAGTACTTC	CASSVGQGGIQYF
TRBV18	.	.	TRBJ1-4	TGTGCCAGCTCACCGACAGGAGATGAAAAACTGTTTTTT	CASSPTGDEKLFF
TRBV5-6	.	.	TRBJ2-1	TGTGCCAGCAGCTTGATCTCGGGGAATGAGCAGTTCTTC	CASSLISGNEQFF
TRBV28	.	TRBD1	TRBJ1-6	TGTGCCAGCAGTCGAGCCTCGGGACAGACAAATTCACCCCTCCACTTT	CASSRASGQTNSPLHF
TRBV6-1	.	TRBD2	TRBJ2-7	TGTGCCAGCAGTGAAACCCTTTTAGCGGGGGGGAGCTCCTACGAGCAGTACTTC	CASSETLLAGGSSYEQYF
TRBV4-3	once	TRBD2	TRBJ2-1	TGCGCCAGCAGCCGAGCGGGAGGGCCGTCCCTTGAGCAGTTCTTC	CASSRAGGPSLEQFF
TRBV18	.	TRBD2	TRBJ2-7	TGTGCCAGCTCACGGGGACTAGCGGGATCCTACGAGCAGTACTTC	CASSRGLAGSYEQYF
TRBV19	.	TRBD1	TRBJ1-2	TGTGCCAGTATCGCCGGGACAGGTTTAAGCTATGGCTACACCTTC	CASIAGTGLSYGYTF
TRBV28	.	.	TRBJ1-1	TGTGCCAGCAGTTCCCCACGGGGGAACACTGAAGCTTTCTTT	CASSSPRGNTEAFF
TRBV7-2	.	.	TRBJ1-1	TGTGCCAGCAGCTTTGGGGGGGGCGCGGTTGAAGCTTTCTTT	CASSFGGGAVEAFF
TRBV10-3	.	.	TRBJ2-1	TGTGCCATCAGACCGACTGAGAGCTCCTACAATGAGCAGTTCTTC	CAIRPTESSYNEQFF
TRBV29-1	.	.	TRBJ1-1	TGCAGCGTCGTCTCGTATACTGAAGCTTTCTTT	CSVVSYTEAFF
TRBV13	.	TRBD1	TRBJ1-1	TGTGCCAGCAGCCTAAGGACAGGCTTTACGAACACTGAAGCTTTCTTT	CASSLRTGFTNTEAFF
TRBV6-5	.	.	TRBJ1-1	TGTGCCAGTCAAGGACGGCGGGGGACTGAAGCTTTCTTT	CASQGRRGTEAFF
TRBV6-5	.	TRBD1	TRBJ1-4	TGTGCCAGCGCCCCCCGGGGACAGGGGAATGAAAAACTGTTTTTT	CASAPRGQGNEKLFF
TRBV9	once	.	TRBJ2-1	TGTGCCAGCAGCTCAGGCGGGAATGAGCAGTTCTTC	CASSSGGNEQFF
TRBV7-2	.	.	TRBJ1-4	TGTGCCAGCAGCTCTCAGGGTGCAACTAATGAAAAACTGTTTTTT	CASSSQGATNEKLFF
TRBV18	.	.	TRBJ1-6	TGTGCCAGCTCCCCTAAAGGGGCGAGTTCACCCCTCCACTTT	CASSPKGASSPLHF
TRBV19	.	TRBD1	TRBJ2-7	TGTGCCAGTAGTACCACAGGGGTGGGCGAGCAGTACTTC	CASSTTGVGEQYF
TRBV29-1	.	.	TRBJ1-1	TGCAGCGTTGAAGAAATGGGGGGGAGGAGCACTGAAGCTTTCTTT	CSVEEMGGRSTEAFF
TRBV19	.	TRBD1	TRBJ1-5	TGTGCCAGTAGTTTTAGCGGAGGACAGGGGTTACTCTCGGATCAGCCCCAGCATTTT	CASSFSGGQGLLSDQPQHF
TRBV6-1	.	.	TRBJ1-1	TGTGCCAGCAGTGAAGATGAGTTACTGAACACTGAAGCTTTCTTT	CASSEDELLNTEAFF
TRBV4-3	.	TRBD2	TRBJ2-5	TGCGCCAGCAGCCGAGCTTTGGGGGAGGGGGAGACCCAGTACTTC	CASSRALGEGETQYF
TRBV28	.	TRBD2	TRBJ2-5	TGTGCCAGCTCCTTGGGAGGGCTCGGGGAGACCCAGTACTTC	CASSLGGLGETQYF
TRBV15	few	.	TRBJ1-1	TGTGCCACCAGCAGAGATCGGGGGAGTGCGATGAACACTGAAGCTTTCTTT	CATSRDRGSAMNTEAFF
TRBV10-3	.	.	TRBJ1-5	TGTGCCATCAGTGCAGGGTCCGGCAATCAGCCCCAGCATTTT	CAISAGSGNQPQHF
TRBV7-3	once	.	TRBJ1-4	TGTGCCAGCAGCTTTCATGGCGGGTTTGAAAAACTGTTTTTT	CASSFHGGFEKLFF
TRBV19	.	TRBD1	TRBJ2-7	TGTGCCAGTAGCCAGGGGACAGGTTACGAGCAGTACTTC	CASSQGTGYEQYF
TRBV6-6	.	TRBD1	TRBJ1-2	TGTGCCAGCAGTTACGGGACAGGGGTTAATGGCTACACCTTC	CASSYGTGVNGYTF
TRBV6-2/TRBV6-3	.	.	TRBJ1-2	TGTGCCAGCAGCCCTCCCCGGCGGGCAGGGGAATTGAACTATGGCTACACCTTC	CASSPPRRAGELNYGYTF
TRBV5-4	.	.	TRBJ2-5	TGTGCCAGCAGCTTCACGGGGTGGGAGACCCAGTACTTC	CASSFTGWETQYF
TRBV29-1	.	.	TRBJ2-5	TGCAGCGTTGAGCCCCAGGGCCAAGAGACCCAGTACTTC	CSVEPQGQETQYF
TRBV5-4	.	TRBD2	TRBJ2-7	TGTGCCAGCAGCGCGAGGACTAGCGGGGGCTACGAGCAGTACTTC	CASSARTSGGYEQYF
TRBV25-1	few	.	TRBJ2-7	TGTGCCAGCAGTGAATTAGGGGGCTACGAGCAGTACTTC	CASSELGGYEQYF
TRBV28	.	.	TRBJ2-2	TGTGCCAGCCCAGGGGCCGGAGGGGAGCTGTTTTTT	CASPGAGGELFF
TRBV13	.	TRBD1	TRBJ1-2	TGTGCCAGCAGCCCAAACTCCGGGACAGGGGGCGTCTATGGCTACACCTTC	CASSPNSGTGGVYGYTF
TRBV20-1	.	.	TRBJ1-1	TGCAGTGCTATGGGGGGCACTGAAGCTTTCTTT	CSAMGGTEAFF
TRBV7-2	.	.	TRBJ2-1	TGTGCCAGCAGCTTAGGAGGGGCCCCGGCGGGGCGAGAGCAGTTCTTC	CASSLGGAPAGREQFF
TRBV6-1	.	TRBD1	TRBJ2-7	TGTGCCAGCAGTGACCTGACAGGGGGTGGGGCCGCCTACGAGCAGTACTTC	CASSDLTGGGAAYEQYF
TRBV5-4	.	.	TRBJ2-1	TGTGCCAGCAGCTTGGCCGGGAGCCAGGGTGGGTTCTTC	CASSLAGSQGGFF
TRBV30	.	.	TRBJ2-7	TGTGCCGCAGGGAGGCAGACCCTGGGTGAGCAGTACTTC	CAAGRQTLGEQYF
TRBV30	.	TRBD1	TRBJ1-5	TGTGCCTGGAGCCGACAGGGGAATCAGCCCCAGCATTTT	CAWSRQGNQPQHF
TRBV30	.	TRBD2	TRBJ2-3	TGTGCCTGGGTGTCCTGGGGGGGAGCAGATACGCAGTATTTT	CAWVSWGGADTQYF
TRBV7-9	.	TRBD1	TRBJ2-1	TGTGCCAGCAGCTTAGAAGCGACAGGGCGCAATGAGCAGTTCTTC	CASSLEATGRNEQFF
TRBV19	.	TRBD1	TRBJ2-2	TGTGCCAGTAGTGGACATACCCGGGACAGGGTCGCCACCGGGGAGCTGTTTTTT	CASSGHTRDRVATGELFF
TRBV19	.	TRBD1	TRBJ1-3	TGTGCCAGTAGCCGTGCCGGGACAGAGAGCTCTGGAAACACCATATATTTT	CASSRAGTESSGNTIYF
TRBV6-5	.	TRBD2	TRBJ2-5	TGTGCCAGCAGTAGACTAGCAGAAGAGACCCAGTACTTC	CASSRLAEETQYF